Given below is one TCR beta chain in context. One end of the junction does not line up with germline, which may come from a read error. This sample was taken from a study of blood T cell repertoires in COVID-19. Across the study: Acute and convalescent COVID-19 specimens originated in the United States, Italy and Spain. The cDNA or gDNA used as material had been derived from T cells, B-cell-depleted T cells, or PBMCs.

Authors' analysis steps: Amplification of reference gene primers provided the estimated nucleated cell counts. Generated by immunoSEQ multiplex PCR, the TCRdb table keeps only in-frame clones and is missing some. V and J calls and clone size are those listed in that table; D and trimming were worked out from the DNA. The repertoire holds some 76,000 clones, 82% seen once, with around 10% in the top ten. Per the germline V gene, CDR1 is MDHEN and CDR2 is SYDVKM. This CDR3 comprises 16 residues. The sequenced sample was peripheral blood. This sequence joins TRBV28 and TRBJ1-5, with a possible D match to TRBD1 (5 bases). The TCR sequence derives from a man aged 50-59 years with acute or convalescent COVID-19. The DNA of the CDR3 is TGTGCCAGCGGTTTGTTCGGGGGGGGAAGCAATCAGCCCCAGCATTTT. Translating gives CASGLFGGGSNQPQHF. The full variable domain, completed using reference TRBV28 and TRBJ1-5, is DVKVTQSSRYLVKRTGEKVFLECVQDMDHENMFWYRQDPGLGLRLIYFSYDVKMKEKGDIPEGYSVSREKKERFSLILESASTNQTSMYLCASGLFGGGSNQPQHFGDGTRLSIL.